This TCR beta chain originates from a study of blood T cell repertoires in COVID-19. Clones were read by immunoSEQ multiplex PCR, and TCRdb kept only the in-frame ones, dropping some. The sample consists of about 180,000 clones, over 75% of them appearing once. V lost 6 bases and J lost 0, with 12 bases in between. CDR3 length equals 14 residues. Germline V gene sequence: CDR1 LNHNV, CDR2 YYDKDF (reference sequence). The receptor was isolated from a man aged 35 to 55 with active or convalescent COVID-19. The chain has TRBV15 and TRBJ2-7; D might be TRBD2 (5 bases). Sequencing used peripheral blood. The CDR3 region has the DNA TGTGCCACCAGGAGGGTGGAAAACTCCTACGAGCAGTACTTC. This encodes CATRRVENSYEQYF.